Below, 21 T cell receptor beta chains from the same sample are listed, as sequenced in a study of cytomegalovirus exposure and HLA in healthy donors. Sequencing was performed with immunoSEQ multiplex PCR; in TCRdb, only in-frame clones are kept and a portion is missing. The sample records almost 200,000 clones, approximately 78% being singletons. Input material: PBMCs. These receptors came from a woman between 25 and 40 years old in good health and CMV-seronegative.

This clone was observed a handful of times. The chain carries TRBV5-1 and TRBJ1-2; D is undetermined. Trimming pared 0 bases from V and 8 bases from J, leaving 17 bases between. The germline V gene encodes CDR1 SGHRS and CDR2 YFSETQ. The CDR3 covers 15 residues. Written as DNA, the CDR3 is TGCGCCAGCAGCTTGGTCTCCACCAGTAGCTTCGGCTACACCTTC. Protein product: CASSLVSTSSFGYTF.

V is TRBV6-1 and J is TRBJ2-1, with 7 bases that match TRBD1. Per the germline V gene, CDR1 is MNHNS and CDR2 is SASEGT. The length of the CDR3 is 15 residues. J lost 1 base, V lost 7 bases, and 7 bases had no gene match. The DNA for the CDR3 is TGTGCCAGCATAAGAGACAGGGTGTCCTACAATGAGCAGTTCTTC. This translates into CASIRDRVSYNEQFF.

J is TRBJ2-3 and V is TRBV7-6; 12 bases fit TRBD2. CDR3 length: 16 amino acids. V shed 5 bases, J shed 5 bases, and the junction held 8 bases outside the gene matches. Germline V gene sequence: CDR1 SGHVS, CDR2 FNYEAQ. CDR3 in amino acids: CASSPRLAGAIDTQYF. The CDR3 DNA follows: TGTGCCAGCAGCCCCCGACTAGCGGGAGCAATAGATACGCAGTATTTT.

This sequence joins TRBV9 and TRBJ1-6; a possible D gene is TRBD1 (6 bases). The germline gives CDR1 SGDLS, CDR2 YYNGEE. CDR3 length: 15 amino acids. Trimming took 2 bases from V and 6 from J, leaving 12 bases between them. Here the CDR3 reads CASSVGDTSNSPLHF. CDR3 bases: TGTGCCAGCAGCGTTGGGGACACGAGTAATTCACCCCTCCACTTT.

This clone was observed a handful of times. The CDR3 nucleotides are TGTGCCAGCAGCCGAGCGGGGACCTCCTACGAGCAGTACTTC. It is translated as CASSRAGTSYEQYF. The V and J genes are TRBV7-9 and TRBJ2-7, with 7 bases that match TRBD2. This CDR3 comprises 14 residues. Unmatched junction bases numbered 4, after V lost 5 bases and J lost 0 bases. Looked up from germline, CDR1 is SEHNR and CDR2 is FQNEAQ (reference sequence).

The V and J genes are TRBV5-1 and TRBJ2-7, with D unclear. V lost 0 bases, J lost 5 bases, and 9 bases lay in between. The CDR3 contains 13 residues. Looked up from germline, CDR1 is SGHRS and CDR2 is YFSETQ. The CDR3 DNA reads as TGCGCCAGCAGCTTGGACAGAAGCAACGAGCAGTACTTC. This sequence encodes CASSLDRSNEQYF. Supplemented by reference TRBV5-1 and TRBJ2-7, the full variable domain reads KAGVTQTPRYLIKTRGQQVTLSCSPISGHRSVSWYQQTPGQGLQFLFEYFSETQRNKGNFPGRFSGRQFSNSRSEMNVSTLELGDSALYLCASSLDRSNEQYFGPGTRLTVT.

The V call is TRBV5-1, the J call TRBJ1-3; no clear D. This CDR3 spans 16 amino acids. Deletions cut 0 bases from V and 0 bases from J, with 10 bases between. CDR1 is SGHRS, CDR2 YFSETQ, per germline. DNA for the CDR3: TGCGCCAGCAGCTTGGGGCGGCCCGTCTCTGGAAACACCATATATTTT. This codes for CASSLGRPVSGNTIYF.

The CDR3 region has the DNA TGTGCCAGTAGTGACCCCCGAGACAGTGACTTCTATGGCTACACCTTC. Translating gives CASSDPRDSDFYGYTF. The chain employs TRBV19 and TRBJ1-2; tentative D call: TRBD1 (5 bases). Trimming took off 5 bases at V and 4 bases at J, with 20 bases between the two ends. Germline V gene data show CDR1 as LNHDA and CDR2 as SQIVND (reference sequence). This CDR3 is 16 amino acids long.

The gene calls are TRBV18 and TRBJ1-5; 7 positions agree with TRBD1. The CDR3 is made up of 13 amino acids. After removal of 6 bases from V and 5 bases from J, the junction contained 4 bases not matched to a gene. Looked up from germline, CDR1 is KGHSH and CDR2 is LQKENI. The CDR3 protein is CASSTDRDQPQHF. CDR3 sequence (DNA): TGTGCCAGCTCTACTGACAGGGATCAGCCCCAGCATTTT.

The chain links TRBV23-1 to TRBJ1-4; no definite D call. TRBV23-1 carries the ORF label, with uncertain function. V was shortened by 4 bases and J by 8 bases, with 14 bases between the two germline ends. The CDR3 covers 14 residues. The CDR3 region is CASSLVDWWEKLFF. The DNA for the CDR3 is TGCGCCAGCAGTCTCGTAGATTGGTGGGAAAAACTGTTTTTT.

This chain connects TRBV25-1 to TRBJ2-1; D may be TRBD2 (6 bases). CDR1 and CDR2 (germline): MGHDK, SYGVNS. The CDR3 extends over 13 amino acids. Trimming left V 4 bases short and J 4 bases short, with 8 bases between. The CDR3 sequence is CASSGAGYNEQFF. The CDR3 region has the DNA TGTGCCAGCAGTGGGGCGGGGTACAATGAGCAGTTCTTC.

The chain has TRBV6-5 and TRBJ1-1; weak D call: TRBD1 (5 bases). Germline CDR1 MNHEY, CDR2 SVGAGI. Trimming took off 0 bases at V and 2 bases at J, with 10 bases between the two ends. The CDR3 sequence is 15 residues long. The CDR3 sequence: CASSYSWQGNTEAFF. For the CDR3, the DNA is TGTGCCAGCAGTTACTCGTGGCAGGGCAACACTGAAGCTTTCTTT.

This chain connects TRBV7-9 to TRBJ1-2; D not certain. V gave up 5 bases and J gave up 8 bases, with 12 bases separating them. The V gene's germline CDR1 is SEHNR and CDR2 FQNEAQ (reference sequence). The CDR3 sequence is 12 residues long. CDR3 bases: TGTGCCAGCAGCAGTCCCCCGGGGGGCTACACCTTC. It codes for CASSSPPGGYTF.

The chain combines TRBV7-9 with TRBJ2-7; no reliable D call. V gave up 5 bases and J gave up 4 bases, with 12 bases separating them. Germline-derived CDR1 and CDR2 are SEHNR and FQNEAQ (reference sequence). This CDR3 spans 13 amino acids. CDR3 DNA sequence: TGTGCCAGCAGCCGCGGTCTCGGGTACGAGCAGTACTTC. Its translation is CASSRGLGYEQYF.

This clone appeared once. The chain couples TRBV30 to TRBJ1-1; D is undetermined. Germline CDR1 and CDR2: GTSNPN and SVGIG (reference sequence). Between the trimmed V and J ends, which lost 5 bases and 0 bases, there was a span of 7 bases. This CDR3 has 12 residues. This chain's CDR3 is CAWGLMNTEAFF. CDR3 bases: TGTGCCTGGGGGCTCATGAACACTGAAGCTTTCTTT.

V gene TRBV4-1 combines with J gene TRBJ1-2, with 7 bases aligning to TRBD1. With 2 bases clipped from V and 3 bases from J, the junction kept 9 bases outside the gene matches. CDR1 MGHRA and CDR2 YSYEKL come from the germline V gene. The length of the CDR3 is 16 residues. DNA of the CDR3: TGCGCCAGCAGCCAACGTCCGGACAGGTCGCACTATGGCTACACCTTC. The encoded protein is CASSQRPDRSHYGYTF.

The rearrangement uses TRBV19 and TRBJ2-1; 9 nucleotides line up with TRBD1. The ends lost 5 bases at V and 8 bases at J; junction bases unmatched: 10. This CDR3 region has 15 residues. The germline V gene encodes CDR1 LNHDA and CDR2 SQIVND (reference sequence). As DNA, the CDR3 is TGTGCCAGTAGTCTGGGACAGGGAAAAGGGGATGAGCAGTTCTTC. Translated, it gives CASSLGQGKGDEQFF.

This chain connects TRBV6-1 to TRBJ1-5, with unresolved D. The CDR3 has 13 residues. Trimming cost V 8 bases and J 1 base, with 9 bases left between them. CDR1 is MNHNS, CDR2 SASEGT, per germline. CDR3 sequence: CASQTVSNQPQHF. CDR3 nucleotide sequence: TGTGCCAGCCAAACAGTCAGCAATCAGCCCCAGCATTTT.

This sequence joins TRBV11-2 and TRBJ1-1, with D uncertain. CDR3 length equals 15 residues. Per germline, CDR1 SGHAT and CDR2 FQNNGV. V was clipped by 0 bases and J by 5 bases, with 13 bases between them. The CDR3 DNA reads TGTGCCAGCAGCTTAGAGGGTATCGGGAGGACTGAAGCTTTCTTT. Translating gives CASSLEGIGRTEAFF.

This chain connects TRBV5-1 to TRBJ2-6, with D possibly matching TRBD1 (6 bases). The V gene's germline CDR1 is SGHRS and CDR2 YFSETQ. V was trimmed by 5 bases and J by 0 bases, leaving 9 bases between them. The length of the CDR3 is 15 residues. The CDR3 loop is CASRSRGSGANVLTF. CDR3 DNA: TGCGCCAGCAGAAGCAGGGGCTCTGGGGCCAACGTCCTGACTTTC.

The V call is TRBV30, the J call TRBJ2-1; 10 nucleotides align to TRBD2. This CDR3 is built from 15 residues. J was trimmed by 8 bases and V by 1 base; bases with no gene match: 8. The germline V gene has CDR1 GTSNPN and CDR2 SVGIG (reference sequence). The CDR3 region has the DNA TGTGCCTGGAGTGCACTAGCGGGATACGTTCATGAGCAGTTCTTC. Amino acid sequence: CAWSALAGYVHEQFF.